The entry below describes one TCR beta chain. Its antigen is currently unknown. The data were taken from a study of CD8+CD57+ T cells in acquired aplastic anemia. Study-level background: Sorted CD4+ and CD8+ cell DNA averaged approximately 3 ug. Study-level findings and limits: Any difference that existed in CD8+ Simpson's diversity between patients and controls was not significant.

Sequencing involved patients with CD8+CD57+ cell expansion previously shown by flow cytometry. Severe acquired aplastic anemia was the diagnosis recorded for all patients. No therapy had been given to the patients at the time of blood sampling. The TCR beta profiling, which covered VDJ combination and CDR3 sequence, was carried out using genomic DNA as the template. TCRdb used MiXCR to reprocess the reads, holding one entry per CDR3 protein. The sample has 200,000 to 250,000 distinct CDR3 sequences, approximately 50% seen once. This sequence was found in a human donor with aplastic anemia. Sequencing was performed on sorted CD4+, CD8+, or CD8+CD57+ T cells (not recorded which) from PBMCs.

The CDR3 region is CASSAMTGGVSYNEQFF. Here the CDR3 DNA reads TGTGCCAGCAGTGCTATGACCGGCGGGGTTTCCTACAATGAGCAGTTCTTC. The chain has TRBV25-1 and TRBJ2-1; TRBD2 might be the D (6 bases). The CDR3 has 17 amino acids. The V end was cut by 4 bases, the J end by 1 base, with 17 bases between. Germline CDR1 reads MGHDK; CDR2 reads SYGVNS. The whole variable domain, filled in from reference TRBV25-1 and TRBJ2-1, reads EADIYQTPRYLVIGTGKKITLECSQTMGHDKMYWYQQDPGMELHLIHYSYGVNSTEKGDLSSESTVSRIRTEHFPLTLESARPSHTSQYLCASSAMTGGVSYNEQFFGPGTRLTVL.